This T cell receptor beta chain was documented in a study of cytotoxic CD8 clonotypes in ibrutinib-treated CLL. Study background: Responses: some 24 partial, 2 complete; after median approximately 68 months, around 14 stayed remitted, roughly 12 progressed.

TCRdb's copy holds only in-frame clones and misses some; the assay was immunoSEQ multiplex PCR. Of approximately 200,000 clones in the sample, about 72% were seen once. Germline V gives CDR1 LNHDA, CDR2 SQIVND (reference sequence). The CDR3 loop spans 14 amino acids. Trimming cost V 6 bases and J 2 bases, with 14 bases left between them. The authors obtained roughly 2 micrograms of genomic DNA from cryopreserved PBMCs for TCR beta libraries. This clone came up a few times. The receptor was derived from a human donor with chronic lymphocytic leukemia. The source was PBMCs, collected after 24 months of ibrutinib treatment. The chain employs TRBV19 and TRBJ2-7; D is perhaps TRBD2 (6 bases). The CDR3: CASSLGSRAYEQYF. The DNA of the CDR3 is TGTGCCAGTAGCCTCGGGAGTAGAGCCTACGAGCAGTACTTC.